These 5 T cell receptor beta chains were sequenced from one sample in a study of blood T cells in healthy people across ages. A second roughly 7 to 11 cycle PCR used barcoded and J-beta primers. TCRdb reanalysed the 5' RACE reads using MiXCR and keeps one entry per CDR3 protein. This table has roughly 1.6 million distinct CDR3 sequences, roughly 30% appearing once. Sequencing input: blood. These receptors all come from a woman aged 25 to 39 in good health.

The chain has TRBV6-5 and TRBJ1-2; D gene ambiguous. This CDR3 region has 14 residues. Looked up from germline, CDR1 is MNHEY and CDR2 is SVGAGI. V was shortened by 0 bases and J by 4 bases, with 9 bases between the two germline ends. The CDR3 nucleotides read TGTGCCAGCAGTTACTCACGGCAGTGCTATGGCTACACCTTC. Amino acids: CASSYSRQCYGYTF.

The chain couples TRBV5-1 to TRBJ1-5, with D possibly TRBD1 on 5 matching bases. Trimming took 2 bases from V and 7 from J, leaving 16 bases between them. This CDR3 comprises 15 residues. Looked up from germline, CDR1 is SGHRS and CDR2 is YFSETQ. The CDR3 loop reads CASSLYGGPKQPQHF. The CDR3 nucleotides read TGCGCCAGCAGCTTATATGGGGGACCGAAGCAGCCCCAGCATTTT.

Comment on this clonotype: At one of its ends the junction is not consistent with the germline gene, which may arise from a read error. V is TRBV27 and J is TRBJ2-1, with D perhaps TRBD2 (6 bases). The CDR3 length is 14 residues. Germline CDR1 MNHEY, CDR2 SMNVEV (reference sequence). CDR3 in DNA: TGTGCCGGCAGTTTACGGACTAAAGACAATGAGCAGTTCTTC. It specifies CAGSLRTKDNEQFF.

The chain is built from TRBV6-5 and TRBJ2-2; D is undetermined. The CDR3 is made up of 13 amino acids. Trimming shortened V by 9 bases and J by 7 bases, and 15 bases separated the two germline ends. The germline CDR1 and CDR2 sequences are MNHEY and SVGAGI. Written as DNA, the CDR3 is TGTGCCAGTGCTTGGGAAGAGAACGGGGAGCTGTTTTTT. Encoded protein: CASAWEENGELFF.

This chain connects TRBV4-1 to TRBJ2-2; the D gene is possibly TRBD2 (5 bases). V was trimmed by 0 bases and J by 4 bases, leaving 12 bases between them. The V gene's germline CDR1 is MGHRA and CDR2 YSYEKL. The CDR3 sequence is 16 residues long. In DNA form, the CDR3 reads TGCGCCAGCAGCCAAGAAGTGGGAGCCCTCACCGGGGAGCTGTTTTTT. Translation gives CASSQEVGALTGELFF.